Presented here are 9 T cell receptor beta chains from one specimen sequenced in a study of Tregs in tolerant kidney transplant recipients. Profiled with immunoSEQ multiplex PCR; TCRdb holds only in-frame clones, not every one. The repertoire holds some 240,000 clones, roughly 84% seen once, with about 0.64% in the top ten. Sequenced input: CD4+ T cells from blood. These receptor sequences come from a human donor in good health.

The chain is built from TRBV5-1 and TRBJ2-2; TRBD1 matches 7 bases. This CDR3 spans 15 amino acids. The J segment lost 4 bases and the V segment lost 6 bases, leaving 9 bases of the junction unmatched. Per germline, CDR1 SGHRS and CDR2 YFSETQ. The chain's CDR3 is CASTDDRAVTGELFF. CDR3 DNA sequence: TGCGCCAGCACCGATGACAGGGCGGTCACCGGGGAGCTGTTTTTT.

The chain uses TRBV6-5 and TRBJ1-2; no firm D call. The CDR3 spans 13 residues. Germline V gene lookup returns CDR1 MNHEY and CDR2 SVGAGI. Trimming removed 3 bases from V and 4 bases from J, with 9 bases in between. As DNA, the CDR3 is TGTGCCAGCAGTTATCTAGGGAGCTATGGCTACACCTTC. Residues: CASSYLGSYGYTF.

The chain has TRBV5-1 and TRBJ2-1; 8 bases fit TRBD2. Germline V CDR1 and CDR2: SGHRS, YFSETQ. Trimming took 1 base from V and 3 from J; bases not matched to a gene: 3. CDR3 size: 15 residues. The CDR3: CASSLSSGLYNEQFF. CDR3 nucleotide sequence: TGCGCCAGCAGCTTGTCTAGCGGGCTCTACAATGAGCAGTTCTTC.

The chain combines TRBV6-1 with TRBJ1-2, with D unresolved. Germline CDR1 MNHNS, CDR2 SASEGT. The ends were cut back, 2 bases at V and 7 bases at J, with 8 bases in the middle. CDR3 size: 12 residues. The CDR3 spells CASSELSFGYTF. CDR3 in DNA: TGTGCCAGCAGTGAATTATCTTTTGGCTACACCTTC.

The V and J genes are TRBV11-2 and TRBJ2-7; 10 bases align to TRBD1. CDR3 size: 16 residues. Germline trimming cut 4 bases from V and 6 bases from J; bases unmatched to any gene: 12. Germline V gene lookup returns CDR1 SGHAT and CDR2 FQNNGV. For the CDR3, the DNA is TGTGCCAGCAGCTCGCGATGGGGACAGGGGATGCGCGAGCAGTACTTC. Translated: CASSSRWGQGMREQYF.

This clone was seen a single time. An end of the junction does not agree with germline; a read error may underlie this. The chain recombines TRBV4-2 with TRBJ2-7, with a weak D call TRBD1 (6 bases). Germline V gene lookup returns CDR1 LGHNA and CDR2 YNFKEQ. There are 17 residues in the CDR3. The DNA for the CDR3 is TGTGCCAGCAGTCAAGTTGACAACAGGGAACTACTATACGAGCAGTACTTC. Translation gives CASSQVDNRELLYEQYF.

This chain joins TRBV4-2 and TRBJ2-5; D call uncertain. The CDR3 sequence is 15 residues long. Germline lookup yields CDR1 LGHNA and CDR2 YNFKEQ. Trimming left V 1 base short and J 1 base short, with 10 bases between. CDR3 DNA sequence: TGTGCCAGCAGCCAAGCGGCGCCCACCCAAGAGACCCAGTACTTC. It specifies CASSQAAPTQETQYF.

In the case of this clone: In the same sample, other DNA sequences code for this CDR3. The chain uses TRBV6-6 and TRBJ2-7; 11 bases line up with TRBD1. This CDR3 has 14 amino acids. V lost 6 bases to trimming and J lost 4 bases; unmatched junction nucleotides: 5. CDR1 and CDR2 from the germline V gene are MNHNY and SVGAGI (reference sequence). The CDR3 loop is CASSRGQGVYEQYF. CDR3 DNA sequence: TGTGCCAGCAGCCGGGGACAGGGGGTGTACGAGCAGTACTTC.

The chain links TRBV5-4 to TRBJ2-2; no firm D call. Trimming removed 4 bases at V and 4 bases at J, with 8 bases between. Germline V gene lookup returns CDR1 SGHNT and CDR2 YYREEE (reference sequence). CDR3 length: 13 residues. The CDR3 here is CASSERRTGELFF. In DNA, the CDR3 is TGTGCCAGCAGCGAGCGACGCACCGGGGAGCTGTTTTTT.